The following is a TCR beta chain sequence with its context. CDR1 and CDR2 from the germline V gene are SGHVS and FQNEAQ. The CDR3 is 16 amino acids. The V gene lost 5 bases and the J gene lost 0 bases, with 14 bases spanning the gap. These data belong to a study of blood T cell repertoires in COVID-19. Repertoires were generated with immunoSEQ multiplex PCR, while TCRdb's copy carries only in-frame clones and drops some. The data contain fewer than 200,000 clones, approximately 84% of them singletons. The specimen was peripheral blood. The receptor comes from a man aged 40-55 years who had recovered from COVID-19. The V call is TRBV7-8, the J call TRBJ1-3; D possibly corresponds to TRBD1 (6 bases). Written as DNA, the CDR3 is TGTGCCAGCAGCGGACCGATGGACAGCTCTGGAAACACCATATATTTT. Its protein product is CASSGPMDSSGNTIYF.